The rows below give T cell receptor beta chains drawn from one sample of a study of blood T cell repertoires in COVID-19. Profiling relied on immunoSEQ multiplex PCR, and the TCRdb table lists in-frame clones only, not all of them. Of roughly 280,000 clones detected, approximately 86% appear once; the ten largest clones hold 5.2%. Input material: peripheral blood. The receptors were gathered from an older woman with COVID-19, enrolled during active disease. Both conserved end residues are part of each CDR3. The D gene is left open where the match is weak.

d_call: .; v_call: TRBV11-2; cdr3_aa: CASSLVGLHNEQFF
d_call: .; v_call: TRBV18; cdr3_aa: CASSLSRETQYF
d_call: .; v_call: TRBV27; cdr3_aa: CASSLYPRGGAYTGELFF
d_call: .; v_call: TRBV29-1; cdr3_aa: CSVDSNRMNTEAFF
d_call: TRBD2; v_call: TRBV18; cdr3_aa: CASSHPQPLAALGKETQYF
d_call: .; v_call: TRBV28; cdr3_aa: CASIPRTPSSYEQYF
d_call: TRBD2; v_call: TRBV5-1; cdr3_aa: CASTQGLAGGRWADTQYF
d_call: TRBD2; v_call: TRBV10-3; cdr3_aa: CAISPSGRALSGELFF
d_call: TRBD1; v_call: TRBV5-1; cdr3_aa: CASRPGTGPTEAFF
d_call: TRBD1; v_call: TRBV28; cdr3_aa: CASSPPGQPAYEQYF
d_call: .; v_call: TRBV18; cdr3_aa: CASSPPITYPDSYEQYF
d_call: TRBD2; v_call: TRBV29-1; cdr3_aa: CSVASGSSTDTQYF
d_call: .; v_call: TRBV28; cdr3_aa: CASSSATGFIYEQYF
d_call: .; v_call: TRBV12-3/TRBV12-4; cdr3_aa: CASSLDGNTEAFF
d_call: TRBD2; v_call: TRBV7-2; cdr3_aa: CASSYGLANTGELFF
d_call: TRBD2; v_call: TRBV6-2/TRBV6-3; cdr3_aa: CASSPTSGTGNEQFF
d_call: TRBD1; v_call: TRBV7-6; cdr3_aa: CASSLGRTGGTEAFF
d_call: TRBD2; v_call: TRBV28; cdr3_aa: CASSGLAGVFHEQFF
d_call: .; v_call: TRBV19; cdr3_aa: CASSLLASIDTGELFF
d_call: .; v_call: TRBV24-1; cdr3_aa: CATSSGTFSSYEQYF
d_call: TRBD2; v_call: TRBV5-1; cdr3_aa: CASSLGLAGSTDTQYF
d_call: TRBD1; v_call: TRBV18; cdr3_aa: CASSPRQGDYGYTF
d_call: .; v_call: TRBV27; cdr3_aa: CASRQLVGGYEQYF